This section outlines one TCR beta chain sequence together with its context. Its antigen is undetermined. The assay was immunoSEQ multiplex PCR, and TCRdb's table has in-frame clones only and misses some. There are 99,000 or so clones in the sample; roughly 94% occur only once, and about 0.18% lies in the top ten. Germline-derived CDR1 and CDR2 are KGHSH and LQKENI. The CDR3 totals 16 residues. Trimming left V 5 bases short and J 1 base short, with 14 bases between. The data stem from a study of OX40 agonist ivuxolimab in advanced cancers. Points from the study as a whole: Dosing at 0.1 to 3.0 mg/kg was accompanied by clonal expansion of CD4+ and CD8+ blood T cells by week 6.

The sequence was collected from an adult with an advanced solid tumor such as melanoma, head and neck, liver or kidney cancer. The sample in question was CD4+ or CD8+ T cells sorted from blood, obtained in a trial of the OX40 agonist ivuxolimab. This chain connects TRBV18 to TRBJ2-2, with D possibly matching TRBD1 (6 bases). CDR3 nucleotides: TGTGCCAGCTCATCCCGATCGACAGGGAACACCGGGGAGCTGTTTTTT. The encoded protein is CASSSRSTGNTGELFF.